The next 19 T cell receptor beta chains were all read from a single sample in a study of shared clonotypes between healthy human individuals. The repertoire was sequenced with immunoSEQ multiplex PCR; TCRdb's copy has only in-frame clones and lacks some. The sample consists of 1.6 million or so clones, roughly 96% of them appearing once. Sequencing was carried out using naive CD4+ T cells sorted from blood. The subset here: CD45RA+ positively selected. The receptors come from a man aged 25-45 years in good health.

V and J are TRBV7-2 and TRBJ2-5, with 11 positions matching TRBD2. Trimming cost V 5 bases and J 5 bases; bases outside gene matches: 10. CDR3 length: 16 residues. Germline V gives CDR1 SGHTA, CDR2 FQGNSA. The CDR3 protein is CASSPTSGSIVETQYF. CDR3 coding DNA: TGTGCCAGCAGCCCTACTAGCGGGAGTATAGTGGAGACCCAGTACTTC.

With regard to this clone: The same CDR3 also results from other DNA sequences found in this sample. The chain links TRBV11-3 to TRBJ2-2, with D possibly being TRBD2 (5 bases). Germline CDR1 reads SGHNT; CDR2 reads YENEEA. The length of the CDR3 is 14 residues. V was cut by 3 bases and J by 2 bases, with 7 bases left in between. The CDR3 nucleotides read TGTGCCAGCAGCTTCAGCGGTAACACCGGGGAGCTGTTTTTT. It codes for CASSFSGNTGELFF.

The rearrangement joins TRBV5-4 to TRBJ2-7; TRBD1 agrees at 7 bases. CDR3 length: 14 residues. Losses at the gene ends were 3 bases for V and 0 bases for J; bases not matched to a gene: 3. Germline V gene data show CDR1 as SGHNT and CDR2 as YYREEE (reference sequence). CDR3 DNA sequence: TGTGCCAGCAGCTCCCGACAGGGCTCCTACGAGCAGTACTTC. Residues: CASSSRQGSYEQYF.

This chain joins TRBV19 and TRBJ2-2, with D perhaps TRBD1 (7 bases). CDR1 LNHDA and CDR2 SQIVND come from the germline V gene (reference sequence). V was shortened by 8 bases and J by 0 bases, with 22 bases between the two germline ends. This CDR3 has 18 amino acids. The CDR3 nucleotides are TGTGCCAGTTTCAGGGCAGGGGGGTTGCCAACGAACACCGGGGAGCTGTTTTTT. This codes for CASFRAGGLPTNTGELFF.

The J gene is TRBJ1-1, the V gene TRBV18; D gene ambiguous. With 2 bases removed from V and 1 base from J, the gap between germline ends came to 14 bases. Germline V lookup: CDR1 KGHSH, CDR2 LQKENI. The CDR3 is made up of 16 amino acids. The CDR3 here is CASSPSAGPQNTEAFF. The CDR3 nucleotides are TGTGCCAGCTCACCATCAGCCGGGCCGCAGAACACTGAAGCTTTCTTT.

The chain is built from TRBV4-1 and TRBJ1-5; D possibly corresponds to TRBD1 (5 bases). Trimming took 4 bases from V and 6 from J, leaving 13 bases between them. The CDR3 totals 14 residues. Per the germline V gene, CDR1 is MGHRA and CDR2 is YSYEKL. CDR3: CASSPLERGQPQHF. The CDR3 coding sequence is TGCGCCAGCAGCCCGTTGGAAAGGGGTCAGCCCCAGCATTTT.

The rearrangement links TRBV7-8 to TRBJ2-7; no firm D call. V lost 5 bases, J lost 2 bases, and 16 bases lay in between. The CDR3 runs to 15 residues. Germline assignment: CDR1 SGHVS and CDR2 FQNEAQ. CDR3 nucleotides: TGTGCCAGCAGCACCCGACGGGCAGTCCCCTACGAGCAGTACTTC. Amino acids: CASSTRRAVPYEQYF.

The chain employs TRBV28 and TRBJ1-1; no firm D call. The CDR3 consists of 15 residues. V lost 1 base to trimming and J lost 4 bases, with 13 bases between them. The germline V gene has CDR1 MDHEN and CDR2 SYDVKM. CDR3 nucleotide sequence: TGTGCCAGCAGTTTATCAACTGGGTTTGTCACTGAAGCTTTCTTT. The encoded protein is CASSLSTGFVTEAFF.

The chain uses TRBV10-3 and TRBJ2-3; D not resolved. In germline, CDR1 is ENHRY, CDR2 SYGVKD. The CDR3 length is 12 residues. Between the trimmed V and J ends, which lost 6 bases and 4 bases, there was a span of 8 bases. The CDR3 DNA reads TGTGCCATCAGCGGTAAGGCAGATACGCAGTATTTT. Translated, it gives CAISGKADTQYF.

V usage is TRBV7-8 and J usage is TRBJ1-2, with TRBD1 identical over 8 bases. This CDR3 is 14 amino acids long. V lost 6 bases and J lost 5; bases outside the gene matches: 8. Germline V gene lookup returns CDR1 SGHVS and CDR2 FQNEAQ. The CDR3 loop is CASRSGQEAYGYTF. CDR3 DNA: TGTGCCAGCAGGTCGGGACAGGAGGCGTATGGCTACACCTTC.

This rearrangement joins TRBV9 to TRBJ2-7; D possibly uses TRBD1 or TRBD2 (6 bases each). The germline V gene encodes CDR1 SGDLS and CDR2 YYNGEE. Trimming pared 4 bases from V and 3 bases from J, leaving 11 bases between. The CDR3 contains 13 residues. The CDR3 nucleotides read TGTGCCAGCAGCCCGAGGGGGGACTACGAGCAGTACTTC. Its translation is CASSPRGDYEQYF.

V usage is TRBV10-1 and J usage is TRBJ2-1, with D maybe TRBD2 (6 bases). Trimming pared 4 bases from V and 3 bases from J, leaving 13 bases between. In germline, CDR1 is WNHNN, CDR2 SYGVQD (reference sequence). The CDR3 has 15 amino acids. CDR3 sequence (DNA): TGCGCCAGCAGTGTGGAGGGAGGCGGCTACAATGAGCAGTTCTTC. Protein sequence: CASSVEGGGYNEQFF.

This clone was observed a single time. The J gene is TRBJ2-1, the V gene TRBV10-2; either TRBD1 or TRBD2 may fit D (5 bases each). CDR1 is WSHSY and CDR2 is SAAADI in the germline V gene. With 6 bases removed from V and 7 bases from J, the gap between germline ends came to 16 bases. There are 14 residues in the CDR3. The chain's CDR3 is CASRPGRTDNEQFF. CDR3 coding DNA: TGCGCCAGCAGGCCGGGACGGACGGATAATGAGCAGTTCTTC.

This CDR3 is CASRLGLAGGNEQFF. The DNA of the CDR3 is TGTGCCAGTAGACTAGGACTAGCGGGAGGCAATGAGCAGTTCTTC. This rearrangement joins TRBV19 to TRBJ2-1, with 14 bases matching TRBD2. Germline lookup yields CDR1 LNHDA and CDR2 SQIVND (reference sequence). The CDR3 runs to 15 residues. Losses at the gene ends were 6 bases for V and 6 bases for J; bases not matched to a gene: 4. Full variable domain (missing parts from reference TRBV19 and TRBJ2-1): DGGITQSPKYLFRKEGQNVTLSCEQNLNHDAMYWYRQDPGQGLRLIYYSQIVNDFQKGDIAEGYSVSREKKESFPLTVTSAQKNPTAFYLCASRLGLAGGNEQFFGPGTRLTVL.

V and J are TRBV29-1 and TRBJ2-2; the match to TRBD2 covers 13 bases. With V trimmed by 5 bases and J by 5 bases, 2 bases remained unmatched. The CDR3 spans 14 residues. CDR1 and CDR2 from the germline V gene are SQVTM and ANQGSEA. As DNA, the CDR3 is TGCAGCGTTACGGGACTAGCGGGGACCGGGGAGCTGTTTTTT. Translating it yields CSVTGLAGTGELFF.

The chain has TRBV19 and TRBJ2-7; TRBD1 agrees at 10 bases. The J segment lost 2 bases and the V segment lost 4 bases, leaving 8 bases of the junction unmatched. This CDR3 has 16 amino acids. Germline loops: CDR1 LNHDA, CDR2 SQIVND (reference sequence). CDR3 in amino acids: CASSKYGTGDPYEQYF. The CDR3 coding sequence is TGTGCCAGTAGTAAATACGGGACAGGGGATCCCTACGAGCAGTACTTC.

The chain employs TRBV28 and TRBJ2-1, with 9 bases identical to TRBD2. From germline, CDR1 is MDHEN and CDR2 SYDVKM. V dropped 5 bases and J dropped 5; count of bases not matched to a gene: 1. This CDR3 comprises 13 residues. CDR3 region: CASSSGRHNEQFF. The DNA of the CDR3 is TGTGCCAGCAGTAGCGGGAGGCACAATGAGCAGTTCTTC.

A single count supports this clone. The V gene is TRBV10-3, the J gene TRBJ2-1; 11 bases map to TRBD2. The CDR3 runs to 17 residues. The trim removed 3 bases at V and 9 bases at J, leaving 13 bases unmatched. Looked up from germline, CDR1 is ENHRY and CDR2 is SYGVKD. CDR3 sequence (DNA): TGTGCCATCAGTGAACCGATAGCTAGCGGGAGGACGAGTGAGCAGTTCTTC. Protein product: CAISEPIASGRTSEQFF.

The chain combines TRBV7-3 with TRBJ2-3, with D maybe TRBD2 (5 bases). Trimming removed 2 bases at V and 2 bases at J, with 8 bases between. Germline-derived CDR1 and CDR2 are SGHTA and FQGTGA. The CDR3 spans 14 residues. CDR3 nucleotides: TGTGCCAGCAGCTTAGGAGGAAACACAGATACGCAGTATTTT. It codes for CASSLGGNTDTQYF.